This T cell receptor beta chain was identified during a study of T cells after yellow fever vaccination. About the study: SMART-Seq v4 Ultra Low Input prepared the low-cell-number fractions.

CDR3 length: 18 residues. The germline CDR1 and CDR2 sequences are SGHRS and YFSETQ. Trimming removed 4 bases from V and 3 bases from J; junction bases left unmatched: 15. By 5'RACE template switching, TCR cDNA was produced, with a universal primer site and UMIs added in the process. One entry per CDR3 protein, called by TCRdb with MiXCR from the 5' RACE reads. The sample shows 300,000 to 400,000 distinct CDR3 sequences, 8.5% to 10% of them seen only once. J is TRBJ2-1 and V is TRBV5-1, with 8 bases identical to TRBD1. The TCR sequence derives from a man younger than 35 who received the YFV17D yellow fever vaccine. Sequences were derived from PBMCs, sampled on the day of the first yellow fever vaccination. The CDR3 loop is CASSGPPTQGDRYNEQFF. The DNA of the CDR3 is TGCGCCAGCAGCGGACCGCCTACACAGGGGGACCGCTACAATGAGCAGTTCTTC.